The clone carrying this T cell receptor (beta chain) was picked up a small number of times. CDR3 size: 14 residues. CDR1 is SGDLS, CDR2 YYNGEE, per germline. The V end was cut by 4 bases, the J end by 0 bases, with 8 bases between. This specimen belongs to a study of radiotherapy plus CTLA-4 blockade in lung cancer. TCRdb's table, derived via immunoSEQ multiplex PCR, lists solely in-frame clones and lacks some. Among around 44,000 clones listed, approximately 71% were seen once. This sequence joins TRBV9 and TRBJ1-3; a weak D match, TRBD1 (6 bases). The source of this sequence is a human donor with non-small cell lung cancer whose response to radiotherapy plus ipilimumab could not be evaluated. This sample comprised peripheral blood, obtained from a patient treated with radiotherapy plus ipilimumab. The chain's CDR3 is CASSRGSSGNTIYF. In DNA form, the CDR3 reads TGTGCCAGCAGCAGGGGGTCCTCTGGAAACACCATATATTTT.